The rows below give T cell receptor beta chains drawn from one sample of a study of T cells in Graves' hyperthyroidism and ophthalmopathy. MiXCR, run by TCRdb on the multiplex PCR reads, gives a single entry per CDR3 protein. Of over 500,000 distinct CDR3 sequences listed, approximately 49% are singletons. Sequenced material: peripheral blood or thyroid tissue (not recorded which). The source of these receptors is an adult woman with Graves' disease, either hyperthyroidism or ophthalmopathy (not recorded which). Both conserved end residues are part of each CDR3. The order of the fields is J gene, clone size, D gene, V gene, CDR3 protein, CDR3 DNA. D genes are given only for firm matches. Only part of the rows carry a size: once, few, many, or a class if the clone is expanded.

j_gene: TRBJ2-7; abundance: .; d_gene: .; v_gene: TRBV2; CDR3aa: CASILLLGAYEQYF; CDR3nt: TGTGCCAGCATCCTCCTTTTGGGGGCTTACGAGCAGTACTTC
j_gene: TRBJ2-3; abundance: .; d_gene: TRBD2; v_gene: TRBV7-3; CDR3aa: CASSPTPSGRADTQYF; CDR3nt: TGTGCCAGCAGCCCCACCCCTAGCGGGAGGGCAGATACGCAGTATTTT
j_gene: TRBJ2-5; abundance: few; d_gene: .; v_gene: TRBV7-2; CDR3aa: CASSLGTVLYQETQYF; CDR3nt: TGTGCCAGCAGCTTAGGGACAGTTCTTTACCAAGAGACCCAGTACTTC
j_gene: TRBJ1-2; abundance: many; d_gene: .; v_gene: TRBV20-1; CDR3aa: CSARDYRTYGYTF; CDR3nt: TGCAGTGCTAGAGATTACAGGACCTATGGCTACACCTTC
j_gene: TRBJ1-4; abundance: .; d_gene: TRBD1; v_gene: TRBV15; CDR3aa: CATSSSGGHREKLFF; CDR3nt: TGTGCCACCAGCAGCTCAGGGGGGCACCGAGAAAAACTGTTTTTT
j_gene: TRBJ2-7; abundance: few; d_gene: TRBD1; v_gene: TRBV7-2; CDR3aa: CASSTDRGTTYEQYF; CDR3nt: TGTGCCAGCAGCACAGACAGGGGGACGACCTACGAGCAGTACTTC
j_gene: TRBJ1-2; abundance: .; d_gene: TRBD1; v_gene: TRBV15; CDR3aa: CATSSQAGTGAGYTF; CDR3nt: TGTGCCACCAGCAGCCAAGCCGGGACAGGGGCTGGCTACACCTTC
j_gene: TRBJ2-7; abundance: many; d_gene: .; v_gene: TRBV2; CDR3aa: CASSDQDEQYF; CDR3nt: TGTGCCAGCAGTGACCAGGATGAGCAGTACTTC
j_gene: TRBJ1-6; abundance: .; d_gene: .; v_gene: TRBV25-1; CDR3aa: CASSEDTGGVRSPLHF; CDR3nt: TGTGCCAGCAGTGAGGACACGGGAGGGGTTCGTTCACCCCTCCACTTT
j_gene: TRBJ1-1; abundance: .; d_gene: .; v_gene: TRBV20-1; CDR3aa: CSIKGEFGTEAFF; CDR3nt: TGCAGTATCAAGGGGGAATTTGGCACTGAAGCTTTCTTT
j_gene: TRBJ2-7; abundance: .; d_gene: .; v_gene: TRBV5-1; CDR3aa: CASSFGGTEQYF; CDR3nt: TGTGCCAGCAGCTTTGGCGGCACCGAGCAGTACTTC
j_gene: TRBJ2-5; abundance: .; d_gene: .; v_gene: TRBV7-3; CDR3aa: CASSLGNSETQYF; CDR3nt: TGTGCCAGCAGCTTGGGGAATTCGGAGACCCAGTACTTC
j_gene: TRBJ2-7; abundance: .; d_gene: TRBD2; v_gene: TRBV7-2; CDR3aa: CASSLQGLAGGGLDYEQYF; CDR3nt: TGTGCCAGCAGCTTACAGGGGCTAGCGGGAGGGGGCTTGGACTACGAGCAGTACTTC
j_gene: TRBJ1-2; abundance: many; d_gene: .; v_gene: TRBV5-4; CDR3aa: CASSTGREIHGYTF; CDR3nt: TGTGCCAGCAGCACGGGACGGGAGATCCATGGCTACACCTTC
j_gene: TRBJ2-2; abundance: .; d_gene: TRBD1; v_gene: TRBV10-1; CDR3aa: CATSGQAGTGELFF; CDR3nt: TGCGCCACCTCAGGACAGGCAGGCACCGGGGAGCTGTTTTTT
j_gene: TRBJ1-2; abundance: .; d_gene: .; v_gene: TRBV5-1; CDR3aa: CASSLVGEPSYGYTF; CDR3nt: TGTGCCAGCAGCTTGGTGGGAGAACCTTCCTATGGCTACACCTTC
j_gene: TRBJ1-1; abundance: once; d_gene: .; v_gene: TRBV10-3; CDR3aa: CASSQTGTPGTEAFF; CDR3nt: TGTGCCAGCTCTCAGACCGGGACACCTGGCACTGAAGCTTTCTTT
j_gene: TRBJ1-2; abundance: many; d_gene: TRBD1; v_gene: TRBV7-9; CDR3aa: CASSFQGASDGYTF; CDR3nt: TGTGCCAGCAGCTTTCAGGGGGCATCAGATGGCTACACCTTC
j_gene: TRBJ1-2; abundance: .; d_gene: .; v_gene: TRBV7-2; CDR3aa: CASSLAPAGYGYTF; CDR3nt: TGTGCCAGCAGCTTAGCGCCAGCGGGTTATGGCTACACCTTC
j_gene: TRBJ1-6; abundance: .; d_gene: TRBD1; v_gene: TRBV10-3; CDR3aa: CAISEEGAGGTDSPLHF; CDR3nt: TGTGCCATCAGTGAGGAGGGGGCAGGGGGTACCGATTCACCCCTCCACTTT
j_gene: TRBJ1-3; abundance: many; d_gene: .; v_gene: TRBV4-2; CDR3aa: CASSQEFSSSGNTIYF; CDR3nt: TGTGCCAGCAGCCAAGAGTTTAGCAGCTCTGGAAACACCATATATTTT
j_gene: TRBJ1-5; abundance: .; d_gene: TRBD1; v_gene: TRBV12-3/TRBV12-4; CDR3aa: CASSWTGDQPQHF; CDR3nt: TGTGCCAGCAGCTGGACAGGGGATCAGCCCCAGCATTTT
j_gene: TRBJ2-7; abundance: .; d_gene: TRBD2; v_gene: TRBV7-9; CDR3aa: CASSHRRLAGGDEQYF; CDR3nt: TGTGCCAGCAGCCACCGTAGACTAGCGGGAGGAGATGAGCAGTACTTC
j_gene: TRBJ2-7; abundance: many; d_gene: .; v_gene: TRBV2; CDR3aa: CASGSLDVANYEQYF; CDR3nt: TGTGCCAGCGGATCCTTGGACGTGGCAAACTACGAGCAGTACTTC
j_gene: TRBJ1-5; abundance: many; d_gene: .; v_gene: TRBV24-1; CDR3aa: CATSDLRSNQPQHF; CDR3nt: TGTGCCACCAGTGACCTAAGAAGCAATCAGCCCCAGCATTTT
j_gene: TRBJ2-5; abundance: .; d_gene: TRBD2; v_gene: TRBV24-1; CDR3aa: CATGLAGGEETQYF; CDR3nt: TGTGCCACGGGACTAGCGGGAGGAGAGGAGACCCAGTACTTC
j_gene: TRBJ2-3; abundance: .; d_gene: .; v_gene: TRBV5-1; CDR3aa: CASSLPRDFGTQYF; CDR3nt: TGCGCCAGCAGCTTGCCCCGGGACTTCGGTACGCAGTATTTT